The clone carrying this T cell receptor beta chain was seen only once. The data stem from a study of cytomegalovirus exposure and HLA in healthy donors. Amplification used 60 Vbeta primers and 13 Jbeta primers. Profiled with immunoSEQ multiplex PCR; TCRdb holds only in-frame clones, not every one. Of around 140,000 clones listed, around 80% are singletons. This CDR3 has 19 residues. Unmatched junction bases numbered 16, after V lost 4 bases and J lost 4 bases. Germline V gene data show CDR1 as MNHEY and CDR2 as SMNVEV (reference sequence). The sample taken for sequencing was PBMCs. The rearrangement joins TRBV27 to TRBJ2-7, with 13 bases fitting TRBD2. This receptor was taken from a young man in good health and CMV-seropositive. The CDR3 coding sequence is TGTGCCAGCAGTTCCTCAATCCCCCGGACTAGCGGGAGAATATACGAGCAGTACTTC. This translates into CASSSSIPRTSGRIYEQYF.